Listed here is a single T cell receptor (beta chain). The data belong to a study of B cell selection in AIRE deficiency. Sorting defined conventional CD4 T cells as CD4+CD127+. Unrelated healthy donors provided the controls. Germline V lookup: CDR1 SGHDN, CDR2 FVKESK. The CDR3 has 16 amino acids. With 0 bases removed from V and 4 bases from J, the gap between germline ends came to 12 bases. Sequencing was performed with immunoSEQ multiplex PCR; in TCRdb, only in-frame clones are kept and a portion is missing. The sample includes 1,500 to 2,000 clones, more than 80% of them seen just once. The rearrangement joins TRBV14 to TRBJ2-2; the D is unclear. The sequenced material came from CD4+CD127+ conventional T cells sorted from PBMCs. This sequence was found in a human donor in good health. The CDR3 sequence is CASSQDRPGRTGELFF. Here the CDR3 DNA reads TGTGCCAGCAGCCAAGATCGTCCCGGGCGCACCGGGGAGCTGTTTTTT.